What follows are 32 T cell receptor beta chains derived from one specimen sequenced in a study of T-cell memory formation after mild COVID-19. Each CDR3 protein gets one entry after TCRdb re-called the 5' RACE reads with MiXCR. The sample consists of 470,000 or so distinct CDR3 sequences, 25% of them appearing once. Specimen: PBMCs or a T cell subset sorted from them (not recorded which). These TCRs come from an adult woman who had mild COVID-19 (a few samples of this study predate the infection). Cell type and time point are not known.

The chain links TRBV7-3 to TRBJ2-3; D may be TRBD2 (6 bases). This CDR3 spans 16 amino acids. Per the germline V gene, CDR1 is SGHTA and CDR2 is FQGTGA. V was cut by 1 base and J by 0 bases, with 11 bases left in between. CDR3 nucleotide sequence: TGTGCCAGCAGCTTAAATCCGGGGACTAGCACAGATACGCAGTATTTT. Amino acids: CASSLNPGTSTDTQYF.

This sequence joins TRBV10-3 and TRBJ2-3, with D uncertain. Germline V CDR1 and CDR2: ENHRY, SYGVKD. V was clipped by 8 bases and J by 6 bases, with 9 bases between them. This CDR3 comprises 11 residues. CDR3 sequence (DNA): TGTGCCATCGCAGATTCTGATACGCAGTATTTT. This translates into CAIADSDTQYF.

This clonotype has more than one count but fewer than ten. In nucleotides, the CDR3 is TGTGCCAGCAGTAACACTGCCTTAGCCAAAAACATTCAGTACTTC. Amino acids: CASSNTALAKNIQYF. This chain links TRBV6-5 with TRBJ2-4; no firm D call. The CDR3 covers 15 residues. V was trimmed by 5 bases and J by 0 bases, leaving 11 bases between them. CDR1 is MNHEY and CDR2 is SVGAGI in the germline V gene.

This clonotype was observed a handful of times. The rearrangement joins TRBV6-5 to TRBJ2-6; weak D call: TRBD1 (5 bases). Deletions cut 2 bases from V and 0 bases from J, with 8 bases between. This CDR3 is 16 amino acids long. Germline CDR1 MNHEY, CDR2 SVGAGI. CDR3 region: CASSYGARSGANVLTF. CDR3 in DNA: TGTGCCAGCAGTTACGGGGCCCGCTCTGGGGCCAACGTCCTGACTTTC.

The rearrangement links TRBV25-1 to TRBJ1-2; possibly TRBD1 for D (5 bases). This CDR3 is 14 amino acids long. Trimming shortened V by 2 bases and J by 8 bases, and 15 bases separated the two germline ends. CDR1 is MGHDK, CDR2 SYGVNS, per germline. The chain's CDR3 is CASSEGAWQAGYTF. The CDR3 nucleotides are TGTGCCAGCAGTGAAGGGGCATGGCAGGCGGGCTACACCTTC.

This rearrangement joins TRBV4-2 to TRBJ2-7, with D hard to call. Germline V lookup: CDR1 LGHNA, CDR2 YNFKEQ. The CDR3 covers 14 residues. The ends were cut back, 2 bases at V and 2 bases at J, with 10 bases in the middle. The CDR3 coding sequence is TGTGCCAGCAGCCAAAATCCCGCGACCTACGAGCAGTACTTC. Its translation: CASSQNPATYEQYF.

DNA for the CDR3: TGTGCCAGCATCGACAGGACCACAGATACGCAGTATTTT. Amino acids: CASIDRTTDTQYF. The chain links TRBV2 to TRBJ2-3; D is possibly TRBD1 (6 bases). The CDR3 totals 13 residues. Trimming stripped 7 bases from V and 2 bases from J, with 10 bases between. The germline gives CDR1 SNHLY, CDR2 FYNNEI.

V and J are TRBV12-3 or TRBV12-4 and TRBJ2-1, with D unclear. V lost 4 bases to trimming and J lost 2 bases, with 15 bases between them. This CDR3 has 16 residues. For the CDR3, the DNA is TGTGCCAGCAGTTCCAGTGGACGATTTCCCTACAATGAGCAGTTCTTC. As protein: CASSSSGRFPYNEQFF.

The J gene is TRBJ2-3, the V gene TRBV18; 11 bases line up with TRBD2. V was clipped by 6 bases and J by 3 bases; unmatched bases: 14. The CDR3 sequence is 18 residues long. CDR1 is KGHSH and CDR2 is LQKENI in the germline V gene. As DNA, the CDR3 is TGTGCCAGCTCCCTTATCTTGACTAGCGGGGATCCAACAGATACGCAGTATTTT. Amino acids: CASSLILTSGDPTDTQYF.

This clonotype was seen only once. V usage is TRBV9 and J usage is TRBJ1-5; D not resolved. From germline, CDR1 is SGDLS and CDR2 YYNGEE. CDR3 length equals 15 residues. Trimming removed 3 bases from V and 4 bases from J, with 14 bases in between. The CDR3 loop reads CASSGSGVGNQPQHF. In DNA, the CDR3 is TGTGCCAGCAGCGGTTCTGGGGTGGGAAATCAGCCCCAGCATTTT. Combining the CDR3 with reference TRBV9 and TRBJ1-5 gives the whole variable domain DSGVTQTPKHLITATGQRVTLRCSPRSGDLSVYWYQQSLDQGLQFLIQYYNGEERAKGNILERFSAQQFPDLHSELNLSSLELGDSALYFCASSGSGVGNQPQHFGDGTRLSIL.

This clonotype was detected a few times. The chain has TRBV20-1 and TRBJ2-1, with D possibly being TRBD2 (6 bases). CDR3 size: 16 residues. The ends were cut back, 2 bases at V and 4 bases at J, with 18 bases in the middle. Germline-derived CDR1 and CDR2 are DFQATT and SNEGSKA (reference sequence). CDR3 sequence reads: CSARRLANSLYNEQFF. The CDR3, as DNA: TGCAGTGCTAGAAGGCTAGCGAACTCCCTTTACAATGAGCAGTTCTTC.

The chain carries TRBV5-1 and TRBJ2-7; 10 bases are shared with TRBD1. V gave up 0 bases and J gave up 1 base; unmatched junction bases: 4. The germline V gene encodes CDR1 SGHRS and CDR2 YFSETQ. CDR3 size: 16 residues. The CDR3 DNA sequence: TGCGCCAGCAGCTTGGCGACAGGGGGCAAGTCCTACGAGCAGTACTTC. Amino acids: CASSLATGGKSYEQYF.

This clonotype was detected only a few times. The chain recombines TRBV15 with TRBJ1-1, with D unresolved. Germline CDR1 LNHNV, CDR2 YYDKDF (reference sequence). V lost 3 bases and J 8 bases, leaving 10 bases between the germline ends. The CDR3 is 12 residues long. The CDR3 DNA sequence: TGTGCCACCAGCAGCGGGGAGGTAGAAGCTTTCTTT. This gives the protein CATSSGEVEAFF.

The rearrangement uses TRBV7-9 and TRBJ2-6; D might be TRBD1 or TRBD2, each matching 6 bases. The CDR3 covers 16 residues. V was clipped by 1 base and J by 5 bases, with 12 bases between them. Germline CDR1 is SEHNR and CDR2 is FQNEAQ (reference sequence). The CDR3: CASSLGTGRRANVLTF. CDR3 nucleotide sequence: TGTGCCAGCAGCTTAGGTACAGGGAGGCGGGCCAACGTCCTGACTTTC.

Ten or more counts support this clonotype. The rearrangement uses TRBV7-6 and TRBJ2-5, with D possibly matching TRBD1 (6 bases). The CDR3 sequence is 14 residues long. Germline V CDR1 and CDR2: SGHVS, FNYEAQ. The ends were cut back, 0 bases at V and 5 bases at J, with 10 bases in the middle. The CDR3 reads CASSLAQGWETQYF. The CDR3 nucleotides read TGTGCCAGCAGCTTAGCACAGGGTTGGGAGACCCAGTACTTC.

This clonotype was seen at least ten times. This chain uses TRBV29-1 with TRBJ2-7; D remains unclear. V shed 6 bases and J shed 5 bases, with 11 bases lying between them. This CDR3 is built from 11 residues. The germline CDR1 and CDR2 sequences are SQVTM and ANQGSEA. The CDR3 sequence: CSVSTRHEQYF. CDR3 bases: TGCAGCGTCTCCACCAGGCACGAGCAGTACTTC.

The chain has TRBV18 and TRBJ1-1; D unresolved. Per germline, CDR1 KGHSH and CDR2 LQKENI. This CDR3 contains 14 residues. The V end lost 2 bases, the J end lost 0 bases, and 7 bases lay between the germline ends. The CDR3 coding sequence is TGTGCCAGCTCACCATGGAAATTGAACACTGAAGCTTTCTTT. Residues: CASSPWKLNTEAFF.

This clonotype was recorded many times. The V call is TRBV5-4, the J call TRBJ2-7; 11 bases are a match to TRBD1. V lost 3 bases to trimming and J lost 4 bases; unmatched junction nucleotides: 6. The germline gives CDR1 SGHNT, CDR2 YYREEE (reference sequence). The CDR3 is 15 amino acids. CDR3 DNA: TGTGCCAGCAGCTCCGGGACAGGGGGATCGTACGAGCAGTACTTC. This encodes CASSSGTGGSYEQYF.

This rearrangement joins TRBV5-1 to TRBJ2-2, with D perhaps TRBD1 (6 bases). The CDR3 totals 17 residues. Trimming removed 1 base from V and 4 bases from J, with 17 bases in between. Germline V gene data show CDR1 as SGHRS and CDR2 as YFSETQ. The CDR3 loop is CASSLQGADRLTGELFF. The CDR3 DNA sequence: TGCGCCAGCAGCTTGCAAGGGGCCGACAGGCTCACCGGGGAGCTGTTTTTT. Full variable domain (remainder filled in from reference TRBV5-1 and TRBJ2-2): KAGVTQTPRYLIKTRGQQVTLSCSPISGHRSVSWYQQTPGQGLQFLFEYFSETQRNKGNFPGRFSGRQFSNSRSEMNVSTLELGDSALYLCASSLQGADRLTGELFFGEGSRLTVL.

A few counts support this clonotype. The chain joins TRBV6-5 to TRBJ2-3; 12 bases are shared with TRBD1. V was clipped by 1 base and J by 4 bases; unmatched bases: 9. The germline V gene encodes CDR1 MNHEY and CDR2 SVGAGI. This CDR3 has 18 residues. This CDR3 reads CASSYLAPGTGGADTQYF. CDR3 sequence (DNA): TGTGCCAGCAGTTACTTGGCTCCCGGGACAGGGGGCGCAGATACGCAGTATTTT.

V and J are TRBV7-3 and TRBJ2-2; tentatively, D is TRBD2 (6 bases). CDR3 length: 16 amino acids. V gave up 5 bases and J gave up 1 base, with 14 bases separating them. Germline assignment: CDR1 SGHTA and CDR2 FQGTGA. The CDR3 protein is CASSLERAENTGELFF. CDR3 bases: TGTGCCAGCAGCCTAGAGCGGGCGGAGAACACCGGGGAGCTGTTTTTT.

The chain couples TRBV27 to TRBJ1-6, with a weak D call TRBD1 (6 bases). This CDR3 spans 19 amino acids. From germline, CDR1 is MNHEY and CDR2 SMNVEV (reference sequence). V lost 4 bases and J lost 0, with 19 bases in between. CDR3: CASSYRVPDISSYNSPLHF. In nucleotides, the CDR3 is TGTGCCAGCAGTTACAGGGTACCGGATATAAGCTCCTATAATTCACCCCTCCACTTT.

In its sample, this clonotype was seen many times. The rearrangement uses TRBV24-1 and TRBJ1-1; 9 nucleotides agree with TRBD1. The CDR3 is 15 amino acids. J was trimmed by 4 bases and V by 4 bases; bases with no gene match: 6. Germline V gene lookup returns CDR1 KGHDR and CDR2 SFDVKD. This CDR3 reads CATSDHRGLRTEAFF. In nucleotides, the CDR3 is TGTGCCACCAGTGACCACAGGGGGCTACGCACTGAAGCTTTCTTT.

This clonotype was detected ten times or more. The V call is TRBV12-3 or TRBV12-4, the J call TRBJ2-7, with D unresolved. Trimming stripped 6 bases from V and 0 bases from J, with 12 bases between. The CDR3 covers 14 residues. The CDR3 DNA sequence: TGTGCCAGCAGCAAATTAGATATCTCCTACGAGCAGTACTTC. It encodes CASSKLDISYEQYF.

DNA of the CDR3: TGTGCCAGCAGTTACCAGGGGGCGCGGCACGCAGAGACCCAGTACTTC. It yields the protein CASSYQGARHAETQYF. This chain uses TRBV6-2 or TRBV6-3 with TRBJ2-5; 8 bases fit TRBD1. The CDR3 extends over 16 amino acids. Trimming at V came to 2 bases and at J to 4 bases, leaving 9 bases not matched to a gene. CDR1 is MNHEY, CDR2 SVGEGT, per germline.

The chain links TRBV4-3 to TRBJ2-7; TRBD2 matches 8 bases. Germline assignment: CDR1 LGHNA and CDR2 YSLEER. CDR3 size: 14 residues. The ends lost 4 bases at V and 6 bases at J; junction bases unmatched: 8. CDR3 region: CASSRQLAVAEQYF. The CDR3 DNA reads as TGCGCCAGCAGCCGTCAACTAGCGGTCGCCGAGCAGTACTTC.

The chain is built from TRBV7-3 and TRBJ1-2, with D tentatively TRBD1 (5 bases). This CDR3 is built from 15 residues. Trimming removed 6 bases at V and 4 bases at J, with 18 bases between. The germline CDR1 and CDR2 sequences are SGHTA and FQGTGA. Written as DNA, the CDR3 is TGTGCCAGCAGTCCCCTTGCGGCTGGGGGCTATGGCTACACCTTC. It encodes CASSPLAAGGYGYTF.

The table lists this clonotype with many counts. The chain joins TRBV20-1 to TRBJ2-5; 9 nucleotides match TRBD2. V shed 5 bases and J 0 bases; nucleotides not matched to a gene: 7. The CDR3 consists of 15 residues. Germline V gene sequence: CDR1 DFQATT, CDR2 SNEGSKA (reference sequence). CDR3 protein: CSASPTSGHQETQYF. For the CDR3, the DNA is TGCAGTGCTTCGCCGACTAGCGGCCACCAAGAGACCCAGTACTTC.

This chain uses TRBV7-9 with TRBJ2-7; D remains ambiguous. The CDR3 extends over 12 amino acids. The V and J ends lost 5 bases and 2 bases respectively, with 7 bases between them. Germline assignment: CDR1 SEHNR and CDR2 FQNEAQ (reference sequence). Here the CDR3 reads CASSNEAYEQYF. The CDR3 coding sequence is TGTGCCAGCAGCAATGAAGCCTACGAGCAGTACTTC. The whole variable domain, filled in from reference TRBV7-9 and TRBJ2-7, reads DTGVSQNPRHKITKRGQNVTFRCDPISEHNRLYWYRQTLGQGPEFLTYFQNEAQLEKSRLLSDRFSAERPKGSFSTLEIQRTEQGDSAMYLCASSNEAYEQYFGPGTRLTVT.

The CDR3 sequence: CASREDRGMLLAGELFF. DNA of the CDR3: TGTGCCAGCAGAGAGGACAGGGGGATGCTATTGGCCGGGGAGCTGTTTTTT. V usage is TRBV28 and J usage is TRBJ2-2, with 10 positions matching TRBD1. Germline V lookup: CDR1 MDHEN, CDR2 SYDVKM. The CDR3 contains 17 residues. Trimming removed 6 bases from V and 6 bases from J; junction bases left unmatched: 13.

This rearrangement joins TRBV11-1 to TRBJ2-1, with 7 bases matching TRBD1. Losses at the gene ends were 4 bases for V and 4 bases for J; bases not matched to a gene: 1. The length of the CDR3 is 13 residues. CDR1 SGHAT and CDR2 FQDESV come from the germline V gene (reference sequence). CDR3: CASSWDSYNEQFF. The CDR3, as DNA: TGTGCCAGCAGCTGGGACAGTTACAATGAGCAGTTCTTC.

This clonotype came up a few times. This sequence joins TRBV13 and TRBJ2-7, with 9 bases lining up with TRBD1. The germline V gene encodes CDR1 PRHDT and CDR2 FYEKMQ (reference sequence). V was clipped by 5 bases and J by 3 bases; unmatched bases: 8. The CDR3 has 15 residues. CDR3 sequence: CASSAGQGVNYEQYF. CDR3 nucleotide sequence: TGTGCCAGCAGCGCGGGACAGGGAGTGAACTACGAGCAGTACTTC.